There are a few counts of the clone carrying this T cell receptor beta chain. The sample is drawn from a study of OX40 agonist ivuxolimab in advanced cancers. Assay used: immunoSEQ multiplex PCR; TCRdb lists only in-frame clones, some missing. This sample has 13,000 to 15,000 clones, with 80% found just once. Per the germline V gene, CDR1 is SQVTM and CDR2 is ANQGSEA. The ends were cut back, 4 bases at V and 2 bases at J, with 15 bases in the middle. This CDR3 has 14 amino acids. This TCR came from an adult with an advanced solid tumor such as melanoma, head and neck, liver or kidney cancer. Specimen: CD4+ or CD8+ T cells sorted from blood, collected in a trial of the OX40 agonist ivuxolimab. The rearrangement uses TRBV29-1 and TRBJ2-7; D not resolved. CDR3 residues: CSVALQGHPYEQYF. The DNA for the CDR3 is TGCAGCGTTGCCCTTCAAGGCCATCCCTACGAGCAGTACTTC.